Sequencing of this T cell receptor beta chain was carried out in a study of blood T cell repertoires in COVID-19. Trimming cost V 5 bases and J 10 bases; bases outside gene matches: 13. Germline V gene data show CDR1 as SGHNT and CDR2 as YENEEA. The CDR3 is 15 amino acids. Produced via immunoSEQ multiplex PCR; TCRdb's table is partial and in-frame only. The sample lists more than 250,000 clones, approximately 89% occurring once. The sample consisted of PBMCs or T cells enriched from blood (not recorded which). The TCR sequence derives from a woman aged 18-30 years who had recovered from COVID-19. The V call is TRBV11-3, the J call TRBJ2-3; 9 nucleotides agree with TRBD2. The CDR3: CASSPGASSGIAQYF. CDR3 sequence (DNA): TGTGCCAGCAGCCCCGGGGCCTCTAGCGGGATCGCGCAGTATTTT.